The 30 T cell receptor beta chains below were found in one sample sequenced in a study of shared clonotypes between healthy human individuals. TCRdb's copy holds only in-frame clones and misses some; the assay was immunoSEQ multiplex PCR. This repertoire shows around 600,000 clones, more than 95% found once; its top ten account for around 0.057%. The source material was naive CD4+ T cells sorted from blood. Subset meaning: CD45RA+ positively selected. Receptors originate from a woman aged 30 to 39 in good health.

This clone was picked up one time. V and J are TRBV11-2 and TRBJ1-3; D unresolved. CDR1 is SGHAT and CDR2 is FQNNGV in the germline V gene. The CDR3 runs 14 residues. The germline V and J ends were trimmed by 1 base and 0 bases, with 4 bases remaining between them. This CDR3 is CASSLGGSGNTIYF. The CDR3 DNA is TGTGCCAGCAGCTTAGGGGGCTCTGGAAACACCATATATTTT.

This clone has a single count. The CDR3 nucleotides are TGTGCCAGCAGTTACACCGGGACAGGGCACGACGAGCAGTACTTC. Protein: CASSYTGTGHDEQYF. The chain joins TRBV25-1 to TRBJ2-7, with TRBD1 matching 9 bases. The germline V gene has CDR1 MGHDK and CDR2 SYGVNS. The CDR3 is made up of 15 amino acids. The ends lost 5 bases at V and 5 bases at J; junction bases unmatched: 10.

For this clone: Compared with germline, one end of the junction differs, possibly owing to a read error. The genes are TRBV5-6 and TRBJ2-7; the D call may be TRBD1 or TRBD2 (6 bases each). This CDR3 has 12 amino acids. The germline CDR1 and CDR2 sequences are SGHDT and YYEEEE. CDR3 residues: CASSLATGTFDF. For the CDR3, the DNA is TGTGCCAGCAGCCTCGCCACAGGGACTTTCGACTTC.

The CDR3 coding sequence is TGTGCCAGCAGCTTGGGGTCCGGACAGAGAGTAGAGACCCAGTACTTC. Residues: CASSLGSGQRVETQYF. This rearrangement joins TRBV5-5 to TRBJ2-5; tentative D call: TRBD1 (6 bases). This CDR3 comprises 16 residues. Germline-derived CDR1 and CDR2 are SGHKS and YYEKEE (reference sequence). Trimming shortened V by 0 bases and J by 4 bases, and 16 bases separated the two germline ends. The entire variable domain, with the rest obtained from reference TRBV5-5 and TRBJ2-5, is as follows: DAGVTQSPTHLIKTRGQQVTLRCSPISGHKSVSWYQQVLGQGPQFIFQYYEKEERGRGNFPDRFSARQFPNYSSELNVNALLLGDSALYLCASSLGSGQRVETQYFGPGTRLLVL.

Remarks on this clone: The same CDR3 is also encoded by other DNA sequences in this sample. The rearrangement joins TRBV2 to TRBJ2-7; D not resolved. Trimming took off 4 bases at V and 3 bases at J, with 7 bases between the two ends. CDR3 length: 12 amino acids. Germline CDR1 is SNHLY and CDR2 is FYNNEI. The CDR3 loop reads CASSVGGYEQYF. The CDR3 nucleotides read TGTGCCAGCAGTGTAGGCGGCTACGAGCAGTACTTC. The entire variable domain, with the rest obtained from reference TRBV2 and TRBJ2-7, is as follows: EPEVTQTPSHQVTQMGQEVILRCVPISNHLYFYWYRQILGQKVEFLVSFYNNEISEKSEIFDDQFSVERPDGSNFTLKIRSTKLEDSAMYFCASSVGGYEQYFGPGTRLTVT.

The CDR3 DNA reads TGTGCCAGCAGCTCTCGGACAGGGGTGAACACTGAAGCTTTCTTT. Translated, it gives CASSSRTGVNTEAFF. V usage is TRBV5-5 and J usage is TRBJ1-1; the match to TRBD1 covers 9 bases. From germline, CDR1 is SGHKS and CDR2 YYEKEE (reference sequence). The CDR3 loop spans 15 amino acids. The junction had 3 bases not matched to a gene; V was cut back by 3 bases and J by 0 bases.

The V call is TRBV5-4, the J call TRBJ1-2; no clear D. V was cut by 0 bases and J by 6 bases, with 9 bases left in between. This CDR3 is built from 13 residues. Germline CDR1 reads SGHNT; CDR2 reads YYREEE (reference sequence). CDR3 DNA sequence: TGTGCCAGCAGCTTGGACGGACTGGATGGCTACACCTTC. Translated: CASSLDGLDGYTF.

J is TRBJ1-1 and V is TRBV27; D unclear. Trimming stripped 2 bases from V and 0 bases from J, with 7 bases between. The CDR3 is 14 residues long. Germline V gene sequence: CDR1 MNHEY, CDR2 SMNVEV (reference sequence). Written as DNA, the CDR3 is TGTGCCAGCAGTTTAGGCAGAATGAACACTGAAGCTTTCTTT. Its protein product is CASSLGRMNTEAFF.

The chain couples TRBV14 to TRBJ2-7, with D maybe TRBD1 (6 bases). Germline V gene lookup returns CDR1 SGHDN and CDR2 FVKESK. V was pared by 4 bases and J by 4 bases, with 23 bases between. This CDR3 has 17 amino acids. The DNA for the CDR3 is TGTGCCAGCAGCCCGGGACACATACAGCTACCTGTGTACGAGCAGTACTTC. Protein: CASSPGHIQLPVYEQYF.

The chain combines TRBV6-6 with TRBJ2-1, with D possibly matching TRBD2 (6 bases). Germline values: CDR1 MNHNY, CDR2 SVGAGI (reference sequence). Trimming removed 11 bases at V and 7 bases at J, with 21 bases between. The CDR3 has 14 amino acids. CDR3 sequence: CASYSGVDLNEQFF. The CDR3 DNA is TGTGCCTCATATAGCGGAGTCGACCTGAATGAGCAGTTCTTC.

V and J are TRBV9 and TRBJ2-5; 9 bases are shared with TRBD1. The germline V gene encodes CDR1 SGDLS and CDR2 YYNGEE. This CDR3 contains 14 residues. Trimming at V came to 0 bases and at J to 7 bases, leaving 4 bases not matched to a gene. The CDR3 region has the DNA TGTGCCAGCAGCGTAGGACAGGGGGAGGGGACCCAGTACTTC. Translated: CASSVGQGEGTQYF. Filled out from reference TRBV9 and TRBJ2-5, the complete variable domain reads DSGVTQTPKHLITATGQRVTLRCSPRSGDLSVYWYQQSLDQGLQFLIQYYNGEERAKGNILERFSAQQFPDLHSELNLSSLELGDSALYFCASSVGQGEGTQYFGPGTRLLVL.

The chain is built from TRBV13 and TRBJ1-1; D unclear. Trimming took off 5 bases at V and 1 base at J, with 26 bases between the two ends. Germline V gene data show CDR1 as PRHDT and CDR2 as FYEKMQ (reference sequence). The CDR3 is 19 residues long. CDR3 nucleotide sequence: TGTGCCAGCAGCGCAGAAACCCGGGTCCTGATCGGTCGGAACACTGAAGCTTTCTTT. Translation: CASSAETRVLIGRNTEAFF.

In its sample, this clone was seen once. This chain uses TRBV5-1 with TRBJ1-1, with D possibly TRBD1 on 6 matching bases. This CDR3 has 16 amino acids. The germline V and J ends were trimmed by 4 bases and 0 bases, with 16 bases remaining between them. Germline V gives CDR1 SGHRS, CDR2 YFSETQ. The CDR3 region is CASSPKGGHMNTEAFF. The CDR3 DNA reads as TGCGCCAGCAGCCCGAAGGGGGGCCACATGAACACTGAAGCTTTCTTT.

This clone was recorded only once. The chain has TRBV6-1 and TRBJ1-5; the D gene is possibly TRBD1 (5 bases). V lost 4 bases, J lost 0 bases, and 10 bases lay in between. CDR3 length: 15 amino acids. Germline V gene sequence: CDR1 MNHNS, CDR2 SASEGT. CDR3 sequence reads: CASSGGVASNQPQHF. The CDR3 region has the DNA TGTGCCAGCAGTGGGGGGGTTGCTAGCAATCAGCCCCAGCATTTT.

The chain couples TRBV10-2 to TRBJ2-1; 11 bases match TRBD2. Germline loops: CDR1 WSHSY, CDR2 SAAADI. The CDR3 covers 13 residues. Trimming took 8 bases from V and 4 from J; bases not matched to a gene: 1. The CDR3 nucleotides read TGCGCCAGCCGACTAGCGGGATACAATGAGCAGTTCTTC. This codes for CASRLAGYNEQFF.

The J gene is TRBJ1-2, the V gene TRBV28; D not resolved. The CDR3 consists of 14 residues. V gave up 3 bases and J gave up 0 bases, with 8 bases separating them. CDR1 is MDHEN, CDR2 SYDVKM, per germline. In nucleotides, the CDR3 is TGTGCCAGCAGTTTGTCAGGATCTAACTATGGCTACACCTTC. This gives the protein CASSLSGSNYGYTF.

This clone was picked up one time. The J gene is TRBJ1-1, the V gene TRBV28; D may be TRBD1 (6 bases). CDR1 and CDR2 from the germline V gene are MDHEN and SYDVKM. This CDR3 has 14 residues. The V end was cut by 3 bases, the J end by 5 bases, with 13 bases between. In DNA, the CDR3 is TGTGCCAGCAGTTTGGGACACCCGAGTACTGAAGCTTTCTTT. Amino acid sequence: CASSLGHPSTEAFF.

CDR3 region: CAWSVGGGPKGEQYF. CDR3 DNA: TGTGCCTGGAGTGTCGGGGGAGGGCCTAAGGGGGAGCAGTACTTC. The V gene is TRBV30, the J gene TRBJ2-7, with 7 positions matching TRBD2. The length of the CDR3 is 15 residues. Germline CDR1 reads GTSNPN; CDR2 reads SVGIG (reference sequence). The trim removed 0 bases at V and 7 bases at J, leaving 12 bases unmatched.

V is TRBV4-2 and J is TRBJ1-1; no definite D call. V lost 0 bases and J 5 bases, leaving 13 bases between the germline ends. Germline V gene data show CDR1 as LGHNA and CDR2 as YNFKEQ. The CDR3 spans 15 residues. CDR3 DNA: TGTGCCAGCAGCCAAGAGAACCCGCTGGGGACTGAAGCTTTCTTT. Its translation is CASSQENPLGTEAFF.

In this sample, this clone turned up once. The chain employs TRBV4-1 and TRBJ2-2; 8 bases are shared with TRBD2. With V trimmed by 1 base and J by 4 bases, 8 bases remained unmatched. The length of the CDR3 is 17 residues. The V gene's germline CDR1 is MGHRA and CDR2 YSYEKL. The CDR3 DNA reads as TGCGCCAGCAGCCAAGTCCCAGCGGGAGATCTCACCGGGGAGCTGTTTTTT. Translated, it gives CASSQVPAGDLTGELFF.

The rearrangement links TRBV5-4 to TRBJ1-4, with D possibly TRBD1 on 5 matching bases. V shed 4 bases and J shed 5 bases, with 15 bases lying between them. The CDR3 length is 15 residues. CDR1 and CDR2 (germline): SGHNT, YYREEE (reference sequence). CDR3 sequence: CASSIFGRGNEKLFF. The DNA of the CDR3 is TGTGCCAGCAGCATATTCGGACGGGGGAATGAAAAACTGTTTTTT.

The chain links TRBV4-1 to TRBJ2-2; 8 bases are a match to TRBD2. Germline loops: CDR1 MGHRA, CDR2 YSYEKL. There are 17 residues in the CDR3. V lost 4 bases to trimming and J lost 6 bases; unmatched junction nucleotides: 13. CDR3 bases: TGCGCCAGCAGCCCCCCCGGTAAGGCGGGAGGTCCCGGGGAGCTGTTTTTT. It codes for CASSPPGKAGGPGELFF.

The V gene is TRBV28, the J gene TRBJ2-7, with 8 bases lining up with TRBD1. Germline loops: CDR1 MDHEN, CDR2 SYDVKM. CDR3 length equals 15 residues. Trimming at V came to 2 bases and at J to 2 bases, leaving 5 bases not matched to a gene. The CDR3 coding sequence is TGTGCCAGCAGTTTAGGTACAGGGGGACCCTACGAGCAGTACTTC. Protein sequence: CASSLGTGGPYEQYF.

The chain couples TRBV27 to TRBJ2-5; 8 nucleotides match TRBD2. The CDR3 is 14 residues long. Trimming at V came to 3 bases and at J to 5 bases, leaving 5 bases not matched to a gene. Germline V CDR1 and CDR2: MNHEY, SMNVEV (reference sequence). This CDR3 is CASSLSGSWETQYF. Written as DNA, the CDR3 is TGTGCCAGCAGTTTGAGCGGGAGCTGGGAGACCCAGTACTTC.

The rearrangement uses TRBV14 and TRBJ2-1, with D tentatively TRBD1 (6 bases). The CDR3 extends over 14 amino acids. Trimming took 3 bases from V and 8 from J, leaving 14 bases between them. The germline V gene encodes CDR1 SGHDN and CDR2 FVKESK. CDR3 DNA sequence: TGTGCCAGCAGCCACCCACCCAGGGGACATGAGCAGTTCTTC. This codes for CASSHPPRGHEQFF.

The CDR3 protein is CASSSTSGRYYNEQFF. The CDR3 coding sequence is TGTGCCAGCAGTTCGACTAGCGGGAGATACTACAATGAGCAGTTCTTC. The genes are TRBV28 and TRBJ2-1, with 12 positions matching TRBD2. With 4 bases clipped from V and 3 bases from J, the junction kept 4 bases outside the gene matches. CDR1 MDHEN and CDR2 SYDVKM come from the germline V gene. This CDR3 has 16 residues.

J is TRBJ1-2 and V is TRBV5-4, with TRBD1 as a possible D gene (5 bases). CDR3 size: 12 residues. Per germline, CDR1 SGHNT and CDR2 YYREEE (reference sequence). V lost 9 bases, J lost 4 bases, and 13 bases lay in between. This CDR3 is CAITEGIYGYTF. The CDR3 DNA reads TGTGCCATCACGGAGGGGATCTATGGCTACACCTTC.

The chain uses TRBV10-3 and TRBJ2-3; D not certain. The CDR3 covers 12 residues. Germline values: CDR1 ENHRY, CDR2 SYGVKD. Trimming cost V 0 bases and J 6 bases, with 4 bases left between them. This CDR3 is CAISESSDTQYF. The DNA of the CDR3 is TGTGCCATCAGTGAGTCTTCGGATACGCAGTATTTT.

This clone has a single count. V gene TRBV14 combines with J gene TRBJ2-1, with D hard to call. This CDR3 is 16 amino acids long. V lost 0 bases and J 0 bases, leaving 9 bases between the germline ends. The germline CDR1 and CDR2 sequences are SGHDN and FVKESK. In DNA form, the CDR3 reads TGTGCCAGCAGCCAAGATAAGGGTAGCTCCTACAATGAGCAGTTCTTC. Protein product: CASSQDKGSSYNEQFF.

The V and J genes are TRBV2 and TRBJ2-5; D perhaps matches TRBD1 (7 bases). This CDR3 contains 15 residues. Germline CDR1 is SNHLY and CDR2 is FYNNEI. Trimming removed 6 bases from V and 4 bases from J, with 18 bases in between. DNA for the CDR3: TGTGCCAGCAGAGTACAGGGGACTGTCGGAGAGACCCAGTACTTC. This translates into CASRVQGTVGETQYF.